These 15 T cell receptor beta chains were sequenced from one sample in a study of T cells in narcolepsy. Generated by immunoSEQ multiplex PCR, the TCRdb table keeps only in-frame clones and is missing some. Among about 40,000 clones listed, approximately 89% were seen once. Sequencing used CD45RA- memory CD4+ T cells from PBMCs. The receptors come from a human donor with narcolepsy.

The chain has TRBV29-1 and TRBJ2-5; 11 nucleotides line up with TRBD2. Trimming removed 6 bases from V and 5 bases from J; junction bases left unmatched: 2. CDR1 SQVTM and CDR2 ANQGSEA come from the germline V gene. CDR3 size: 12 residues. The CDR3 bases are TGCAGCGTAATAGCGGGAGGGGAGACCCAGTACTTC. This sequence encodes CSVIAGGETQYF.

The chain links TRBV5-1 to TRBJ2-5; 7 bases fit TRBD1. Germline CDR1 SGHRS, CDR2 YFSETQ. The CDR3 sequence is 13 residues long. J gave up 4 bases and V 3 bases, and 3 bases lay outside the gene matches. CDR3 DNA sequence: TGCGCCAGCAGCTACAGGGGTCCAGAGACCCAGTACTTC. Protein sequence: CASSYRGPETQYF.

The chain joins TRBV29-1 to TRBJ1-1, with D perhaps TRBD1 (6 bases). The CDR3 is 12 residues long. In germline, CDR1 is SQVTM, CDR2 ANQGSEA. Written as DNA, the CDR3 is TGCAGGTCACAGGGCCCGGGGACTGAAGCTTTCTTT. Translated, it gives CRSQGPGTEAFF. Looking up the rest from reference TRBV29-1 and TRBJ1-1 gives the full variable domain: SAVISQKPSRDICQRGTSLTIQCQVDSQVTMMFWYRQQPGQSLTLIATANQGSEATYESGFVIDKFPISRPNLTFSTLTVSNMSPEDSSIYLCRSQGPGTEAFFGQGTRLTVV.

This chain uses TRBV19 with TRBJ1-3; unclear D gene. Trimming pared 5 bases from V and 0 bases from J, leaving 11 bases between. The CDR3 runs 15 residues. Germline V gene data show CDR1 as LNHDA and CDR2 as SQIVND (reference sequence). CDR3 sequence reads: CASSSMAVSGNTIYF. Here the CDR3 DNA reads TGTGCCAGTAGTTCGATGGCTGTCTCTGGAAACACCATATATTTT.

This chain links TRBV28 with TRBJ1-4; 7 bases match TRBD1. CDR3 length: 15 amino acids. Losses at the gene ends were 3 bases for V and 6 bases for J; bases not matched to a gene: 7. Germline V gene lookup returns CDR1 MDHEN and CDR2 SYDVKM. The CDR3 protein is CASSLVEGAHEKLFF. The DNA of the CDR3 is TGTGCCAGCAGTTTGGTGGAGGGGGCACATGAAAAACTGTTTTTT.

The genes are TRBV30 and TRBJ1-3; D is unclear. V shed 8 bases and J shed 4 bases, with 15 bases lying between them. The CDR3 length is 13 residues. Per the germline V gene, CDR1 is GTSNPN and CDR2 is SVGIG (reference sequence). The CDR3 DNA is TGTGCCAGAGAGGCGCTGAGGGGAAACACCATATATTTT. This gives the protein CAREALRGNTIYF.

J is TRBJ2-5 and V is TRBV7-6, with D possibly TRBD2 on 5 matching bases. The germline V and J ends were trimmed by 1 base and 0 bases, with 12 bases remaining between them. Germline CDR1 SGHVS, CDR2 FNYEAQ. This CDR3 is built from 16 residues. The CDR3: CASSLESAGYQETQYF. The CDR3 nucleotides read TGTGCCAGCAGCTTAGAATCCGCGGGCTACCAAGAGACCCAGTACTTC.

The chain links TRBV4-2 to TRBJ2-1; a possible D gene is TRBD1 (6 bases). V lost 4 bases, J lost 5 bases, and 12 bases lay in between. This CDR3 has 14 amino acids. CDR1 is LGHNA, CDR2 YNFKEQ, per germline. Written as DNA, the CDR3 is TGTGCCAGCAGCCGGGCAGGACAGAACAATGAGCAGTTCTTC. Translated, it gives CASSRAGQNNEQFF.

This chain joins TRBV7-8 and TRBJ2-7; perhaps D is TRBD1 or TRBD2 (6 bases each). The germline V gene encodes CDR1 SGHVS and CDR2 FQNEAQ. V dropped 5 bases and J dropped 6 bases, with 17 bases sitting between them. The CDR3 length is 14 residues. CDR3: CASSEGRGRGEQYF. In nucleotides, the CDR3 is TGTGCCAGCAGCGAAGGCCGGGGGCGAGGCGAGCAGTACTTC.

J is TRBJ2-7 and V is TRBV30; 7 bases agree with TRBD1. V dropped 7 bases and J dropped 3; count of bases not matched to a gene: 6. The CDR3 runs to 12 residues. Germline loops: CDR1 GTSNPN, CDR2 SVGIG (reference sequence). CDR3 loop: CALSRDSYEQYF. CDR3 nucleotides: TGTGCCTTAAGCCGGGACAGCTACGAGCAGTACTTC.

The CDR3 here is CASSWLQDMNTEAFF. The CDR3 DNA sequence: TGCGCCAGCAGCTGGTTACAGGACATGAACACTGAAGCTTTCTTT. J is TRBJ1-1 and V is TRBV5-1, with D perhaps matching TRBD1 (5 bases). The germline V and J ends were trimmed by 3 bases and 0 bases, with 12 bases remaining between them. The V gene's germline CDR1 is SGHRS and CDR2 YFSETQ. This CDR3 contains 15 residues.

The gene calls are TRBV5-6 and TRBJ2-6, with TRBD2 matching over 14 bases. Germline CDR1 and CDR2: SGHDT and YYEEEE. The trim removed 2 bases at V and 1 base at J, leaving 5 bases unmatched. The CDR3 covers 19 residues. CDR3 coding DNA: TGTGCCAGCAGCTTTGGACTAGCGGGAGGTGGGTCTGGGGCCAACGTCCTGACTTTC. This encodes CASSFGLAGGGSGANVLTF.

The chain joins TRBV7-9 to TRBJ2-6; D not certain. Trimming cost V 6 bases and J 1 base, with 7 bases left between them. Germline V lookup: CDR1 SEHNR, CDR2 FQNEAQ (reference sequence). This CDR3 contains 14 residues. The CDR3 DNA reads TGTGCCAGCAGTCATAAGTCTGGGGCCAACGTCCTGACTTTC. Protein product: CASSHKSGANVLTF.

The chain has TRBV5-4 and TRBJ2-5, with TRBD1 matching over 10 bases. The CDR3 loop spans 15 amino acids. V lost 3 bases, J lost 2 bases, and 4 bases stayed unmatched. The germline V gene encodes CDR1 SGHNT and CDR2 YYREEE (reference sequence). The CDR3 DNA reads TGTGCCAGCAGCTACGACAGGGGGCGGCAAGAGACCCAGTACTTC. This sequence encodes CASSYDRGRQETQYF.

This rearrangement joins TRBV5-6 to TRBJ2-2, with D uncertain. The CDR3 runs to 15 residues. The V and J ends lost 4 bases and 1 base respectively, with 11 bases between them. CDR1 is SGHDT and CDR2 is YYEEEE in the germline V gene. The CDR3 coding sequence is TGTGCCAGCAGCACGACGGACCAGAACACCGGGGAGCTGTTTTTT. Protein sequence: CASSTTDQNTGELFF.